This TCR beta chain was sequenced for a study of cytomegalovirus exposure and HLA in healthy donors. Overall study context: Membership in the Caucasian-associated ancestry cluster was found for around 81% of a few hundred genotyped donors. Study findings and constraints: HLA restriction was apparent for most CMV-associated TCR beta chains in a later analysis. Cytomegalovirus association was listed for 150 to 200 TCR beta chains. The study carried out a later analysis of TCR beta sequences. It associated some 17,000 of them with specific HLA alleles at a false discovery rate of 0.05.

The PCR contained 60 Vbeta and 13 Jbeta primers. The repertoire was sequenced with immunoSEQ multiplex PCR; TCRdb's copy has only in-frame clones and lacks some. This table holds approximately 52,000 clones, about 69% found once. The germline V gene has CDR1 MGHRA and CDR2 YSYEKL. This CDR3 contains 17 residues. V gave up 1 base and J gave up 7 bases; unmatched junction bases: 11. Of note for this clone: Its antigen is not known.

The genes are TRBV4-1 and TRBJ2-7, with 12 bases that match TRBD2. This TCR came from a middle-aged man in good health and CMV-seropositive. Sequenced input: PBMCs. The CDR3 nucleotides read TGCGCCAGCAGCCAAGGGGACCTAGCGGGGGGGCCGCGGGAGCAGTACTTC. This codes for CASSQGDLAGGPREQYF.